This TCR beta chain was identified during a study of identical twins. Study results and caveats: The abundant beta clonotypes from cord blood had fewer insertions, and memory repertoires had none of this.

TCRdb recomputed calls from the 5' RACE reads with MiXCR, one row per CDR3 protein. The repertoire consists of under 900,000 distinct CDR3 sequences, with 15% to 20% occurring once and the leading ten covering about an eighth. With no exceptions, donors were healthy Caucasians. With V trimmed by 0 bases and J by 2 bases, 6 bases remained unmatched. The germline V gene encodes CDR1 SGDLS and CDR2 YYNGEE. The CDR3 is 17 amino acids. A remark on this clonotype: The antigen is unknown.

The data were also submitted as part of a second study, on T cells expressing NK-cell markers. According to that study: Seven of eight sequenced donors tested HCMV-seropositive; one tested seronegative. Dominant NKG2C+ clonotype frequencies of 1.0-7.0% of CD8+ T cells were measured in about six donors.

The sample was PBMCs. The rearrangement links TRBV9 to TRBJ2-5, with 11 bases matching TRBD2. The source is a young woman in good health. The CDR3 spells CASSVGTIAGGQETQYF. The CDR3, as DNA: TGTGCCAGCAGCGTAGGAACGATAGCGGGGGGGCAAGAGACCCAGTACTTC.